This TCR beta chain was profiled in a study of siplizumab effects on memory and regulatory T cells. Study-level findings and limits: Unstimulated subset assignment was obtained for only a minor fraction of alloreactive clones. In the presence of siplizumab, alloreactive sequences traceable to unstimulated CD4+ memory cells were significantly reduced.

The assay was immunoSEQ multiplex PCR, and TCRdb's table has in-frame clones only and misses some. This sample yields some 81,000 clones, of which 95% are seen a single time; less than 20% belongs to the top ten. Details on this clone: Its antigen is as yet unknown.

The source material was CD8+ T cells sorted from blood. The clonotype comes from a human donor in good health.

The CDR3 loop reads CASSYDGQDSYEQYF. DNA for the CDR3: TGTGCCAGCAGTTACGATGGTCAGGACTCCTACGAGCAGTACTTC. This chain connects TRBV6-5 to TRBJ2-7; D unclear. Trimming stripped 2 bases from V and 0 bases from J, with 11 bases between. CDR1 is MNHEY and CDR2 is SVGAGI in the germline V gene. The CDR3 contains 15 residues.